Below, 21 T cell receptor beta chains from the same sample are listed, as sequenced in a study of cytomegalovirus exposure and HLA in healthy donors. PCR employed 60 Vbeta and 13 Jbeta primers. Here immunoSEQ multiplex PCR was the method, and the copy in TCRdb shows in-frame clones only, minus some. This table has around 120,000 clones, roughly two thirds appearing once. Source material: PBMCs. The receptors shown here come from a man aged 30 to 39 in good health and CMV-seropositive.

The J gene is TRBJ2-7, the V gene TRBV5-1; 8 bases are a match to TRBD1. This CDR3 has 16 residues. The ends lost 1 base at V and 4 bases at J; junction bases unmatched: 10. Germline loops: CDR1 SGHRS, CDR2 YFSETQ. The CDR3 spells CASSLLVTGDIYEQYF. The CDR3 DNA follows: TGCGCCAGCAGCTTGTTGGTGACAGGGGACATTTACGAGCAGTACTTC.

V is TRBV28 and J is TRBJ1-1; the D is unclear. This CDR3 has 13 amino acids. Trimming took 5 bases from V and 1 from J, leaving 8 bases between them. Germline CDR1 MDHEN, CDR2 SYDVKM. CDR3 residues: CASSQTTNTEAFF. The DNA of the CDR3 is TGTGCCAGCAGTCAAACAACGAACACTGAAGCTTTCTTT.

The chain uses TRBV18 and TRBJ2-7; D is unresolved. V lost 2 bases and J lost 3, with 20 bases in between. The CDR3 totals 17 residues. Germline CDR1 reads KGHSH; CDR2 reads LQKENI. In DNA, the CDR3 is TGTGCCAGCTCACCAATCGTCCTCAGATTTCCATACTACGAGCAGTACTTC. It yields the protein CASSPIVLRFPYYEQYF.

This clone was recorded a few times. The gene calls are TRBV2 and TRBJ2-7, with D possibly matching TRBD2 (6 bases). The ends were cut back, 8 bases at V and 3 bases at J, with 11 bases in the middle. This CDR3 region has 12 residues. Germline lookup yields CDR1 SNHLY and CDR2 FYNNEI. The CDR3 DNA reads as TGTGCCAGCGGAGGGCAGATCTACGAGCAGTACTTC. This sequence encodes CASGGQIYEQYF.

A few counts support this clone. The CDR3 DNA reads TGTGCCAGCTCACCACTGATTACAGGGTTAGGCAATGAGCAGTTCTTC. Protein sequence: CASSPLITGLGNEQFF. The V and J genes are TRBV18 and TRBJ2-1, with D possibly being TRBD1 (6 bases). V lost 1 base to trimming and J lost 6 bases, with 16 bases between them. CDR3 length: 16 residues. Germline V CDR1 and CDR2: KGHSH, LQKENI.

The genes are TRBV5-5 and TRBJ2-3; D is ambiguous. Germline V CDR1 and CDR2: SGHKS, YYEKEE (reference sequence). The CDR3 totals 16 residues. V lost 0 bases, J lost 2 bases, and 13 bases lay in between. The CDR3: CASSLVLGIPTDTQYF. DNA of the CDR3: TGTGCCAGCAGCTTGGTCCTGGGCATTCCCACAGATACGCAGTATTTT. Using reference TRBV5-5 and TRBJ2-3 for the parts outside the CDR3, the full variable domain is DAGVTQSPTHLIKTRGQQVTLRCSPISGHKSVSWYQQVLGQGPQFIFQYYEKEERGRGNFPDRFSARQFPNYSSELNVNALLLGDSALYLCASSLVLGIPTDTQYFGPGTRLTVL.

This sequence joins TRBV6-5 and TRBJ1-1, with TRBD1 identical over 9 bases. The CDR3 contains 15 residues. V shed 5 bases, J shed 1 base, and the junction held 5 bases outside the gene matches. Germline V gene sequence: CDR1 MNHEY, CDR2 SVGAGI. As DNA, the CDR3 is TGTGCCAGCAGTCGCCCGGGACAGGGGAACACTGAAGCTTTCTTT. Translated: CASSRPGQGNTEAFF.

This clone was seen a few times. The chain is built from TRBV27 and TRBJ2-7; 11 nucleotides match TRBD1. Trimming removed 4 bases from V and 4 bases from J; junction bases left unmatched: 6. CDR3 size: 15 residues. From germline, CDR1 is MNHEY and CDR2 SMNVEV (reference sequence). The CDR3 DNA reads TGTGCCAGCAGTTCCCGGACAGGGGGCCTGTACGAGCAGTACTTC. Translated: CASSSRTGGLYEQYF.

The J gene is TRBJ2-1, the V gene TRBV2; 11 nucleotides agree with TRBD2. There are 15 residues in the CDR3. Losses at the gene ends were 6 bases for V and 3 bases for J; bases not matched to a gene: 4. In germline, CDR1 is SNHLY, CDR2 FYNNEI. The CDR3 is CASSLLAGDYNEQFF. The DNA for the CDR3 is TGTGCCAGCAGCCTACTAGCGGGGGACTACAATGAGCAGTTCTTC.

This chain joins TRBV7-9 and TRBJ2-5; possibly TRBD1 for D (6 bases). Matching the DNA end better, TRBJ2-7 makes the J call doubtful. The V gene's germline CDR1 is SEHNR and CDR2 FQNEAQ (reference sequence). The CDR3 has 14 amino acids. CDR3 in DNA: TGTGCCAGCAGCTCGGGACACCTCCTGGACGAGCAGTACTTC. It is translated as CASSSGHLLDEQYF.

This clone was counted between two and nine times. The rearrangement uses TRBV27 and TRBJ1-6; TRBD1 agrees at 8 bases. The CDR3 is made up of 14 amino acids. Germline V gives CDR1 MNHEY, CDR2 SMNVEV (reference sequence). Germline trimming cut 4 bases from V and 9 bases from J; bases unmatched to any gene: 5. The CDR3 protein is CASSWTGWTSPLHF. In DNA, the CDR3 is TGTGCCAGCAGTTGGACAGGGTGGACTTCACCCCTCCACTTT.

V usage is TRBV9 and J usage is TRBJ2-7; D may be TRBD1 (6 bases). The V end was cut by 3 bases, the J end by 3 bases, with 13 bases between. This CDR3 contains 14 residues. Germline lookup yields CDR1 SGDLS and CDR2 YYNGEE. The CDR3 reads CASSGRRGFYEQYF. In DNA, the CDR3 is TGTGCCAGCAGCGGCCGCAGGGGTTTCTACGAGCAGTACTTC.

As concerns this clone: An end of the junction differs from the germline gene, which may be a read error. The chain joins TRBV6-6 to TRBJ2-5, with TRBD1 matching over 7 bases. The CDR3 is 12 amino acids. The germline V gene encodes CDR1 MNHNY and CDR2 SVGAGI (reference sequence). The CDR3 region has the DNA TGTGCCAGCAGTCCTCGCCCGGGACAGTCTAACTTC. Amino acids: CASSPRPGQSNF.

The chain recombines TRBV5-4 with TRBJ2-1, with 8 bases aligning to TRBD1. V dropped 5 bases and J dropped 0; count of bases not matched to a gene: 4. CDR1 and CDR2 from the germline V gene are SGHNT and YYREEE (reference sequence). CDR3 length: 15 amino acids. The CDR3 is CASSLTGVSYNEQFF. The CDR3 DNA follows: TGTGCCAGCAGTCTGACAGGGGTCTCCTACAATGAGCAGTTCTTC.

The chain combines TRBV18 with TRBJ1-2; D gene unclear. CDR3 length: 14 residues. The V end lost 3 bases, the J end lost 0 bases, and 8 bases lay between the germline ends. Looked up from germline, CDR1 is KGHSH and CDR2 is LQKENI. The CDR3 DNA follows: TGTGCCAGCTCACCGTTAGAAGCTAACTATGGCTACACCTTC. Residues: CASSPLEANYGYTF.

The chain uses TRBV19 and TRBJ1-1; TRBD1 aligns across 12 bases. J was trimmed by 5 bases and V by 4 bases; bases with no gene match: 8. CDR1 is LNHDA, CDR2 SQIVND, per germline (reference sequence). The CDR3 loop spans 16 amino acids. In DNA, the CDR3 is TGTGCCAGTAGTAAGGGACAGGGGGCTGCGGGTACTGAAGCTTTCTTT. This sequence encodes CASSKGQGAAGTEAFF.

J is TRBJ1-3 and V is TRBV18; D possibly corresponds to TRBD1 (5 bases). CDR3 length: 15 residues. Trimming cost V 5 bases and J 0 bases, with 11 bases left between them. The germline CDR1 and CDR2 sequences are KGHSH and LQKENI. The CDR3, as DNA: TGTGCCAGCTCAGGGGCGTCGTCCTCTGGAAACACCATATATTTT. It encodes CASSGASSSGNTIYF.

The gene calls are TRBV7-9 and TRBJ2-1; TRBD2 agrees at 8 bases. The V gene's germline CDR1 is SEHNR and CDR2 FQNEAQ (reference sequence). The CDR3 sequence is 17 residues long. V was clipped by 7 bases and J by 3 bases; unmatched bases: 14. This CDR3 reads CASTPPGGSGVYNEQFF. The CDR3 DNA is TGTGCCAGCACCCCGCCGGGGGGGAGCGGGGTCTACAATGAGCAGTTCTTC.

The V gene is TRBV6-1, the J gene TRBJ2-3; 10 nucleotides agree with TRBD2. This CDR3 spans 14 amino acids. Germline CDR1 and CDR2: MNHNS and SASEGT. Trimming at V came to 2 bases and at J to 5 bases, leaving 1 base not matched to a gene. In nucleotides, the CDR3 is TGTGCCAGCAGTGAACTAGCGGGAGTAGATACGCAGTATTTT. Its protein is CASSELAGVDTQYF.

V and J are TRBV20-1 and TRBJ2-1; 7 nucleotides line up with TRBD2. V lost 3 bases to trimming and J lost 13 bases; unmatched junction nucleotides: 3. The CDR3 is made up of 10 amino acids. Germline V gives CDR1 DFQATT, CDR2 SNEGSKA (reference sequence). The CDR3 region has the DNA TGCAGTGCTAGGTGGGGGGGTCAGTTCTTC. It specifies CSARWGGQFF.

DNA of the CDR3: TGTGCCAGCAGCGGGACAGGGTTCATCAATTTAAACTATGGCTACACCTTC. Translated: CASSGTGFINLNYGYTF. The V and J genes are TRBV14 and TRBJ1-2, with 9 bases that match TRBD1. This CDR3 is 17 amino acids long. Trimming removed 5 bases from V and 2 bases from J; junction bases left unmatched: 12. Germline V gene sequence: CDR1 SGHDN, CDR2 FVKESK.